Listed below are T cell receptor beta chains from one sample, sequenced in a study of OX40 agonist ivuxolimab in advanced cancers. Measured with immunoSEQ multiplex PCR; TCRdb has only the in-frame clones, and not every one. The table shows 35,000 to 45,000 clones, with approximately 76% occurring only once. This specimen was CD4+ or CD8+ T cells sorted from blood, taken in a trial of the OX40 agonist ivuxolimab. The receptor source for this set is an adult with an advanced solid tumor such as melanoma, head and neck, liver or kidney cancer. CDR3s include the opening cysteine and the closing phenylalanine or tryptophan. Fields, in order: J gene, clone size, V gene, D gene, CDR3 protein, CDR3 DNA. D genes are given only for firm matches. Expanded clones are given a class, and other clones once, few, many or no size at all.

J gene: TRBJ2-3; clone size: once; V gene: TRBV18; D gene: -; CDR3 protein: CASSPGGNTDTQYF; CDR3 DNA: TGTGCCAGCTCACCGGGCGGCAACACAGATACGCAGTATTTT
J gene: TRBJ1-2; clone size: -; V gene: TRBV5-6; D gene: TRBD1; CDR3 protein: CASSLDRGPGYTF; CDR3 DNA: TGTGCCAGCAGCTTGGACAGGGGGCCTGGCTACACCTTC
J gene: TRBJ2-6; clone size: -; V gene: TRBV10-3; D gene: -; CDR3 protein: CAISEGAGANVLTF; CDR3 DNA: TGTGCCATCAGTGAGGGGGCTGGGGCCAACGTCCTGACTTTC
J gene: TRBJ2-7; clone size: -; V gene: TRBV7-3; D gene: TRBD2; CDR3 protein: CASSSSGGSTYEQYF; CDR3 DNA: TGTGCCAGCAGCTCGAGCGGGGGGTCCACCTACGAGCAGTACTTC
J gene: TRBJ2-2; clone size: few; V gene: TRBV9; D gene: -; CDR3 protein: CASRSGNTGELFF; CDR3 DNA: TGTGCCAGCAGGTCAGGGAACACCGGGGAGCTGTTTTTT
J gene: TRBJ1-1; clone size: -; V gene: TRBV6-5; D gene: -; CDR3 protein: CASSRTVDTEAFF; CDR3 DNA: TGTGCCAGCAGTCGAACGGTGGACACTGAAGCTTTCTTT
J gene: TRBJ1-2; clone size: once; V gene: TRBV21-1; D gene: -; CDR3 protein: CASSDIGQGYSCYGYTF; CDR3 DNA: -
J gene: TRBJ1-2; clone size: once; V gene: TRBV6-1; D gene: TRBD1; CDR3 protein: CAISEGQGRGYTF; CDR3 DNA: TGTGCCATCAGTGAGGGACAGGGGAGAGGCTACACCTTC
J gene: TRBJ1-6; clone size: -; V gene: TRBV19; D gene: -; CDR3 protein: CASRSSNKAGHNSPLHF; CDR3 DNA: TGTGCCAGTAGGAGTTCGAACAAGGCAGGACATAATTCACCCCTCCACTTT
J gene: TRBJ1-4; clone size: -; V gene: TRBV14; D gene: -; CDR3 protein: CASSQGAGQGREKLFF; CDR3 DNA: TGTGCCAGCAGCCAAGGTGCCGGGCAGGGGCGGGAAAAACTGTTTTTT
J gene: TRBJ2-2; clone size: -; V gene: TRBV4-1; D gene: -; CDR3 protein: CASSPHHEAVELFF; CDR3 DNA: TGCGCCAGCAGCCCTCACCACGAAGCAGTGGAGCTGTTTTTT
J gene: TRBJ2-3; clone size: -; V gene: TRBV9; D gene: -; CDR3 protein: CASSVEGADTQYF; CDR3 DNA: TGTGCCAGCAGCGTAGAAGGGGCAGATACGCAGTATTTT
J gene: TRBJ1-5; clone size: -; V gene: TRBV19; D gene: TRBD1; CDR3 protein: CASNRGLSQPQHF; CDR3 DNA: TGTGCCAGCAACAGGGGGCTATCTCAGCCCCAGCATTTT
J gene: TRBJ2-3; clone size: -; V gene: TRBV9; D gene: TRBD2; CDR3 protein: CASSAQAGAMGDTQYF; CDR3 DNA: TGTGCCAGCAGCGCCCAAGCGGGGGCGATGGGAGATACGCAGTATTTT
J gene: TRBJ2-7; clone size: -; V gene: TRBV5-1; D gene: TRBD1; CDR3 protein: CASSWGGQGYEQYF; CDR3 DNA: TGCGCCAGCAGCTGGGGGGGACAGGGCTACGAGCAGTACTTC
J gene: TRBJ2-7; clone size: -; V gene: TRBV28; D gene: -; CDR3 protein: CASSLLGALYEQYF; CDR3 DNA: TGTGCCAGCAGTTTGTTGGGGGCGCTTTACGAGCAGTACTTC
J gene: TRBJ2-1; clone size: -; V gene: TRBV10-1; D gene: -; CDR3 protein: CASSESMNEQFF; CDR3 DNA: TGCGCCAGCAGTGAGTCGATGAATGAGCAGTTCTTC
J gene: TRBJ1-3; clone size: -; V gene: TRBV5-8; D gene: -; CDR3 protein: CASSNRAGNTIYF; CDR3 DNA: TGTGCCAGCAGCAACAGGGCCGGCAACACCATATATTTT
J gene: TRBJ2-5; clone size: once; V gene: TRBV7-9; D gene: -; CDR3 protein: CASSFPFGALKTQYF; CDR3 DNA: TGTGCCAGCAGCTTTCCGTTCGGGGCCTTGAAGACCCAGTACTTC
J gene: TRBJ2-5; clone size: -; V gene: TRBV19; D gene: -; CDR3 protein: CASSILELQETQYF; CDR3 DNA: TGTGCCAGTAGTATATTAGAACTTCAAGAGACCCAGTACTTC
J gene: TRBJ2-1; clone size: -; V gene: TRBV5-1; D gene: TRBD2; CDR3 protein: CASSLVRLAGYNEQFF; CDR3 DNA: TGCGCCAGCAGCTTGGTAAGACTAGCGGGTTACAATGAGCAGTTCTTC
J gene: TRBJ1-2; clone size: -; V gene: TRBV9; D gene: TRBD1; CDR3 protein: CASSPPGGAYGYTF; CDR3 DNA: TGTGCCAGCAGCCCACCAGGGGGCGCATATGGCTACACCTTC
J gene: TRBJ2-3; clone size: -; V gene: TRBV9; D gene: -; CDR3 protein: CASSVGGQEDTQYF; CDR3 DNA: TGTGCCAGCAGCGTAGGGGGGCAGGAAGATACGCAGTATTTT
J gene: TRBJ2-2; clone size: -; V gene: TRBV21-1; D gene: -; CDR3 protein: CASSKGGQPTGELFF; CDR3 DNA: TGTGCCAGCAGCAAAGGCGGGCAGCCCACCGGGGAGCTGTTTTTT
J gene: TRBJ2-3; clone size: -; V gene: TRBV5-4; D gene: TRBD2; CDR3 protein: CASSRWTSGGSDTQYF; CDR3 DNA: TGTGCCAGCAGCCGATGGACTAGCGGGGGGTCAGATACGCAGTATTTT
J gene: TRBJ1-3; clone size: -; V gene: TRBV6-1; D gene: TRBD1; CDR3 protein: CASRPGTAGNTIYF; CDR3 DNA: TGTGCCAGCAGGCCCGGGACAGCTGGAAACACCATATATTTT
J gene: TRBJ1-6; clone size: -; V gene: TRBV6-1; D gene: -; CDR3 protein: CAISESTGYNNSPLHF; CDR3 DNA: TGTGCCATCAGTGAGTCGACCGGTTACAATAATTCACCCCTCCACTTT
J gene: TRBJ1-1; clone size: medium-sized; V gene: TRBV29-1; D gene: -; CDR3 protein: CSVEQNTEAFF; CDR3 DNA: TGCAGCGTTGAACAGAACACTGAAGCTTTCTTT
J gene: TRBJ1-3; clone size: -; V gene: TRBV9; D gene: -; CDR3 protein: CASSVAQGPGNTIYF; CDR3 DNA: TGTGCCAGCAGCGTAGCACAGGGCCCTGGAAACACCATATATTTT
J gene: TRBJ1-2; clone size: -; V gene: TRBV6-5; D gene: TRBD1; CDR3 protein: CASSLPEQGVYGYTF; CDR3 DNA: TGTGCCAGCAGCTTGCCAGAACAGGGGGTTTATGGCTACACCTTC
J gene: TRBJ1-4; clone size: few; V gene: TRBV7-9; D gene: -; CDR3 protein: CASNLGATTNEKLFF; CDR3 DNA: TGTGCCAGCAATCTGGGCGCTACAACTAATGAAAAACTGTTTTTT
J gene: TRBJ1-2; clone size: few; V gene: TRBV10-3; D gene: -; CDR3 protein: CAISVDTYGYTF; CDR3 DNA: TGTGCCATCAGTGTAGACACCTATGGCTACACCTTC
J gene: TRBJ1-6; clone size: -; V gene: TRBV9; D gene: -; CDR3 protein: CASSVKGRNSPLHF; CDR3 DNA: TGTGCCAGCAGCGTAAAGGGGAGGAATTCACCCCTCCACTTT
J gene: TRBJ1-6; clone size: -; V gene: TRBV30; D gene: TRBD1; CDR3 protein: CAWGRGQGRGSPLHF; CDR3 DNA: TGTGCCTGGGGCCGGGGACAGGGACGAGGATCACCCCTCCACTTT
J gene: TRBJ2-4; clone size: -; V gene: TRBV28; D gene: -; CDR3 protein: CASTNSQGFGAKNIQYF; CDR3 DNA: TGTGCCAGCACTAACTCACAGGGATTCGGGGCCAAAAACATTCAGTACTTC
J gene: TRBJ2-7; clone size: -; V gene: TRBV30; D gene: -; CDR3 protein: CAWSGSGGNEQYF; CDR3 DNA: TGTGCCTGGAGTGGAAGTGGGGGGAATGAGCAGTACTTC
J gene: TRBJ2-5; clone size: -; V gene: TRBV5-4; D gene: -; CDR3 protein: CASSLGRKETQYF; CDR3 DNA: TGTGCCAGCAGCTTAGGGAGAAAAGAGACCCAGTACTTC
J gene: TRBJ2-3; clone size: -; V gene: TRBV18; D gene: -; CDR3 protein: CASSPGVQDTQYF; CDR3 DNA: TGTGCCAGCTCACCAGGGGTTCAAGATACGCAGTATTTT
J gene: TRBJ2-1; clone size: -; V gene: TRBV19; D gene: -; CDR3 protein: CASSGAPPNEQFF; CDR3 DNA: TGTGCCAGTAGCGGGGCCCCTCCCAATGAGCAGTTCTTC
J gene: TRBJ1-4; clone size: once; V gene: TRBV7-9; D gene: -; CDR3 protein: CASTGTREKLFF; CDR3 DNA: TGTGCCAGCACCGGGACACGTGAAAAACTGTTTTTT
J gene: TRBJ2-1; clone size: -; V gene: TRBV19; D gene: -; CDR3 protein: CASRSGNYYNEQFF; CDR3 DNA: TGTGCCAGTAGATCGGGCAACTACTACAATGAGCAGTTCTTC
J gene: TRBJ1-5; clone size: -; V gene: TRBV29-1; D gene: TRBD1; CDR3 protein: CSVAQGGGNQPQHF; CDR3 DNA: TGCAGCGTGGCCCAGGGGGGCGGCAATCAGCCCCAGCATTTT
J gene: TRBJ2-5; clone size: -; V gene: TRBV5-1; D gene: -; CDR3 protein: CASSLSDAQETQYF; CDR3 DNA: TGCGCCAGCAGCTTGAGCGACGCCCAAGAGACCCAGTACTTC
J gene: TRBJ2-7; clone size: -; V gene: TRBV29-1; D gene: TRBD1; CDR3 protein: CSVRAGGRYEQYF; CDR3 DNA: TGCAGCGTTAGGGCAGGGGGTCGGTACGAGCAGTACTTC
J gene: TRBJ1-1; clone size: -; V gene: TRBV19; D gene: TRBD1; CDR3 protein: CASRGQGGNTEAFF; CDR3 DNA: TGTGCCAGTAGGGGACAGGGGGGGAACACTGAAGCTTTCTTT
J gene: TRBJ1-1; clone size: -; V gene: TRBV30; D gene: TRBD1; CDR3 protein: CATITGEYTEAFF; CDR3 DNA: TGTGCCACCATAACAGGGGAATACACTGAAGCTTTCTTT
J gene: TRBJ2-5; clone size: -; V gene: TRBV5-1; D gene: -; CDR3 protein: CASSPKPAPRETQYF; CDR3 DNA: TGCGCCAGCAGCCCGAAGCCAGCCCCAAGGGAGACCCAGTACTTC
J gene: TRBJ2-7; clone size: -; V gene: TRBV18; D gene: TRBD2; CDR3 protein: CASSAGTSFEQYF; CDR3 DNA: TGTGCCAGCTCTGCCGGGACTAGCTTCGAGCAGTACTTC
J gene: TRBJ2-5; clone size: -; V gene: TRBV6-1; D gene: -; CDR3 protein: CASSEGMIQETQYF; CDR3 DNA: TGTGCCAGCAGTGAAGGGATGATCCAAGAGACCCAGTACTTC
J gene: TRBJ2-7; clone size: -; V gene: TRBV6-6; D gene: -; CDR3 protein: CASSYSPNYEQYF; CDR3 DNA: TGTGCCAGCAGTTACTCCCCAAACTACGAGCAGTACTTC
J gene: TRBJ2-5; clone size: -; V gene: TRBV2; D gene: -; CDR3 protein: CASSAFRGSETQYF; CDR3 DNA: TGTGCCAGCAGCGCATTCAGGGGCTCAGAGACCCAGTACTTC